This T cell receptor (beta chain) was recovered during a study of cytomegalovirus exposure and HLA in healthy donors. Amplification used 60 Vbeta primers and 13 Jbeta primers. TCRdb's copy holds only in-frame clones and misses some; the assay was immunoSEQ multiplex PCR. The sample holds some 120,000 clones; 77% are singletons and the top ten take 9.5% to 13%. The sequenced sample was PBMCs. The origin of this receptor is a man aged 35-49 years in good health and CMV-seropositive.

CDR3 residues: CASWVGGASSNSNQPQHF. DNA of the CDR3: TGTGCCAGCTGGGTTGGGGGGGCCTCATCAAATAGCAATCAGCCCCAGCATTTT. The chain joins TRBV6-4 to TRBJ1-5; TRBD1 might be the D (6 bases). The V gene's germline CDR1 is MRHNA and CDR2 SNTAGT. Trimming removed 8 bases from V and 0 bases from J, with 23 bases in between. This CDR3 contains 18 residues.